Detailed here is one T cell receptor (beta chain). This CDR3 contains 15 residues. Germline loops: CDR1 MNHEY, CDR2 SVGAGI. Trimming cost V 8 bases and J 7 bases; bases outside gene matches: 13. Under the authors' procedure: Counts of nucleated cells, estimated from reference gene primer amplification, were obtained. Clones were read by immunoSEQ multiplex PCR, and TCRdb kept only the in-frame ones, dropping some. V and J calls plus clone size are reproduced from that table; the DNA served to infer D and trimming. The repertoire holds under 200,000 clones, with 86% as singletons. The data were obtained in a study of blood T cell repertoires in COVID-19. Turning to the study itself: PBMCs, B-cell-depleted T cells, or T cells provided the cDNA or gDNA that made up the material.

Sequenced: peripheral blood. The gene calls are TRBV6-5 and TRBJ2-1; 8 bases line up with TRBD2. The origin of this receptor is a man between 65 and 85 years old with acute or convalescent COVID-19. CDR3 loop: CASDLGGLVVNEQFF. Written as DNA, the CDR3 is TGTGCCAGCGACCTAGGGGGACTAGTTGTGAATGAGCAGTTCTTC.